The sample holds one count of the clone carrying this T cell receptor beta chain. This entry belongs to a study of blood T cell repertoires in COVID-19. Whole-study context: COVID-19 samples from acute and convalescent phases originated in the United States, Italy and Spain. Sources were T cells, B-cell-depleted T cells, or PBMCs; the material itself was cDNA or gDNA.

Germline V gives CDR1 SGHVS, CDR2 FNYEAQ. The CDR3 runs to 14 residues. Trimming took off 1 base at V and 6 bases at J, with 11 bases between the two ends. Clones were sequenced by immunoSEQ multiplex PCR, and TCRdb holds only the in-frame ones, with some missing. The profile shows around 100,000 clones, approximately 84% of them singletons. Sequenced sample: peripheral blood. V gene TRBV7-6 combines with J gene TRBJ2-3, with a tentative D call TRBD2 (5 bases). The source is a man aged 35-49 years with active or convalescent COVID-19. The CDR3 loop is CASSLETVADTQYF. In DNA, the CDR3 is TGTGCCAGCAGCTTAGAAACGGTAGCGGATACGCAGTATTTT.